The 8 T cell receptor beta chains below come from one sample, sequenced in a study of spatial heterogeneity in lung cancer. As for time point: sample taken at primary tumor resection. Without sorting, whole RNA was sequenced from tumor, nontumor lung or frozen PBMC. TCRdb used MiXCR to reprocess the 5' RACE reads, holding one entry per CDR3 protein. The sample records about 92,000 distinct CDR3 sequences, approximately 12% being singletons. The sequences come from PBMCs, collected at surgery. The receptor set was obtained from a male donor with early-stage non-small cell lung cancer.

The chain is built from TRBV5-5 and TRBJ2-5; D possibly corresponds to TRBD2 (6 bases). Germline CDR1 reads SGHKS; CDR2 reads YYEKEE (reference sequence). The CDR3 length is 14 residues. Trimming removed 4 bases at V and 1 base at J, with 11 bases between. As DNA, the CDR3 is TGTGCCAGCAGCCGTTCCGGGGGCCAAGAGACCCAGTACTTC. It is translated as CASSRSGGQETQYF.

This clonotype was counted only a few times. The chain joins TRBV27 to TRBJ2-3; 7 nucleotides align to TRBD2. Germline V gene lookup returns CDR1 MNHEY and CDR2 SMNVEV (reference sequence). V gave up 9 bases and J gave up 6 bases; unmatched junction bases: 12. The CDR3 spans 14 residues. CDR3 loop: CASALGGSIDTQYF. Written as DNA, the CDR3 is TGTGCCAGTGCCCTGGGCGGGAGTATCGATACGCAGTATTTT.

This clonotype was counted only a few times. V is TRBV30 and J is TRBJ2-5; D possibly corresponds to TRBD2 (5 bases). Per germline, CDR1 GTSNPN and CDR2 SVGIG (reference sequence). The ends were cut back, 3 bases at V and 3 bases at J, with 8 bases in the middle. CDR3 length: 12 amino acids. The DNA for the CDR3 is TGTGCCTGGAGCGAGAGGGAAGAGACCCAGTACTTC. Protein sequence: CAWSEREETQYF.

This clonotype has ten or more counts. This chain joins TRBV29-1 and TRBJ2-7; 9 nucleotides line up with TRBD1. The CDR3 is 13 amino acids. The germline V gene encodes CDR1 SQVTM and CDR2 ANQGSEA. V was clipped by 6 bases and J by 3 bases; unmatched bases: 6. The DNA for the CDR3 is TGCAGCGTCGACCTGGGACAGGGCTACGAGCAGTACTTC. It specifies CSVDLGQGYEQYF.

The J gene is TRBJ2-1, the V gene TRBV20-1, with 8 positions matching TRBD1. V trimming: 3 bases; J trimming: 10 bases; junction bases outside the gene matches: 8. Germline CDR1 reads DFQATT; CDR2 reads SNEGSKA (reference sequence). The CDR3 spans 13 residues. The CDR3 DNA is TGCAGTGCTAGGTTCGGGACAGGCCTAGAGCAGTTCTTC. Protein sequence: CSARFGTGLEQFF.

This clonotype came up many times. The gene calls are TRBV5-6 and TRBJ2-3, with 7 bases matching TRBD2. The CDR3 runs to 15 residues. Germline values: CDR1 SGHDT, CDR2 YYEEEE. Unmatched junction bases numbered 9, after V lost 2 bases and J lost 6 bases. CDR3 sequence reads: CASSFLGRGSDTQYF. DNA for the CDR3: TGTGCCAGCAGCTTCCTGGGGCGGGGGAGCGATACGCAGTATTTT.

The chain couples TRBV28 to TRBJ1-5, with D unresolved. Between the trimmed V and J ends, which lost 7 bases and 1 base, there was a span of 14 bases. CDR3 size: 15 residues. Per germline, CDR1 MDHEN and CDR2 SYDVKM. The CDR3 here is CASTRNTQSNQPQHF. The CDR3 nucleotides read TGTGCCAGCACGAGGAATACTCAAAGCAATCAGCCCCAGCATTTT.

This clonotype has more than one count but fewer than ten. The chain is built from TRBV6-1 and TRBJ2-3, with D tentatively TRBD2 (6 bases). Germline V gene data show CDR1 as MNHNS and CDR2 as SASEGT. V shed 0 bases and J shed 2 bases, with 18 bases lying between them. The length of the CDR3 is 18 residues. The CDR3 DNA follows: TGTGCCAGCAGTGAAGCTTCACGGGGGAGGATATTCACAGATACGCAGTATTTT. Residues: CASSEASRGRIFTDTQYF.